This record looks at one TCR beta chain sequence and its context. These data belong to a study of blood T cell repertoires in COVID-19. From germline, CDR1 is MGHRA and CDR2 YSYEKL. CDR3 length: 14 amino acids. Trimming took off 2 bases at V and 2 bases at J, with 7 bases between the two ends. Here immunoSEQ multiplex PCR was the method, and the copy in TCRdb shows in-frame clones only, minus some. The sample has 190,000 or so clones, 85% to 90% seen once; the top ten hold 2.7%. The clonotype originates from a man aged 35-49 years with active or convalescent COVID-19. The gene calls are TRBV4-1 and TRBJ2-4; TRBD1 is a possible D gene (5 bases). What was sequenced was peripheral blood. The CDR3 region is CASSQQGSKNIQYF. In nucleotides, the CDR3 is TGCGCCAGCAGCCAACAGGGATCCAAAAACATTCAGTACTTC.